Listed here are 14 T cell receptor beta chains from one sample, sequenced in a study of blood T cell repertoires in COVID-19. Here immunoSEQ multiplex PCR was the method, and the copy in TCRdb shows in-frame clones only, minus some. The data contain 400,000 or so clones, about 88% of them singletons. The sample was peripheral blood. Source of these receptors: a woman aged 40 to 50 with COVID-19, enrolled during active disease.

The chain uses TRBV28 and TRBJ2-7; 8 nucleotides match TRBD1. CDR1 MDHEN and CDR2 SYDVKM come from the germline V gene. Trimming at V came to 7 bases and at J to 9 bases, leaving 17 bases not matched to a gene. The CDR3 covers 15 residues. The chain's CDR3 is CASITATGDRLGQYF. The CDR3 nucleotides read TGTGCCAGCATAACGGCGACAGGGGACCGACTAGGGCAGTACTTC.

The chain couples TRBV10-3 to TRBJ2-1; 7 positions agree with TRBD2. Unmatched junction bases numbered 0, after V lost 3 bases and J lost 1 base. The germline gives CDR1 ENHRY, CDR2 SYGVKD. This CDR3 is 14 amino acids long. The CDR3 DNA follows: TGTGCCATCAGTGAAGCGGGATCCTACAATGAGCAGTTCTTC. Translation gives CAISEAGSYNEQFF.

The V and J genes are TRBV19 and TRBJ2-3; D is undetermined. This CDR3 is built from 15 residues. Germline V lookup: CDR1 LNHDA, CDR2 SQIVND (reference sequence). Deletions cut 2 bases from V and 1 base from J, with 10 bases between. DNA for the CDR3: TGTGCCAGTAGTATATTGGCGGCGGGCACAGATACGCAGTATTTT. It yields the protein CASSILAAGTDTQYF.

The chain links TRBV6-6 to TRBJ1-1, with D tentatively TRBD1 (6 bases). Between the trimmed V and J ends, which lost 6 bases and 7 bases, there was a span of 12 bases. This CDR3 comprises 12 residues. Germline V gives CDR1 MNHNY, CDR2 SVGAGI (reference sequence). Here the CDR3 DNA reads TGTGCCAGCAGCCCTAGACAGGTTGAAGCTTTCTTT. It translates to CASSPRQVEAFF.

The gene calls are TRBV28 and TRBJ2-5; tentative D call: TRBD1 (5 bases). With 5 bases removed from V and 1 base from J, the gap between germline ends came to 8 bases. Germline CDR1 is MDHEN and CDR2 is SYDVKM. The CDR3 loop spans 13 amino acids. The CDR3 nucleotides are TGTGCCAGCAGTCTAGACAGCCAAGAGACCCAGTACTTC. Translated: CASSLDSQETQYF.

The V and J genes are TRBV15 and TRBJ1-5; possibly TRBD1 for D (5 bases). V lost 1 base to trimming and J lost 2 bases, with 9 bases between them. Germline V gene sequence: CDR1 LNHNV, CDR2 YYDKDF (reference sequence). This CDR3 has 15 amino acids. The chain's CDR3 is CATSRGGGGNQPQHF. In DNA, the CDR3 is TGTGCCACCAGCAGAGGGGGAGGGGGCAATCAGCCCCAGCATTTT.

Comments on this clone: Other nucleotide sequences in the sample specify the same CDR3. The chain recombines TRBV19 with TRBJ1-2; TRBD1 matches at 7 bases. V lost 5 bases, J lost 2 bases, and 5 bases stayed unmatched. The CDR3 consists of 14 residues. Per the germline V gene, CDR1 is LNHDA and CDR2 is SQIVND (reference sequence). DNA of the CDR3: TGTGCCAGTAGTCCGGACAGGTTAAACTATGGCTACACCTTC. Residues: CASSPDRLNYGYTF.

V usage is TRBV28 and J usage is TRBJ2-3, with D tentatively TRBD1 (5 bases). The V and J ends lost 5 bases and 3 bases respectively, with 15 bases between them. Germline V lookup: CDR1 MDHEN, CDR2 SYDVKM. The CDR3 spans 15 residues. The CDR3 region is CASSHIRDPTDTQYF. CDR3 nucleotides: TGTGCCAGCAGTCACATCAGGGATCCGACAGATACGCAGTATTTT.

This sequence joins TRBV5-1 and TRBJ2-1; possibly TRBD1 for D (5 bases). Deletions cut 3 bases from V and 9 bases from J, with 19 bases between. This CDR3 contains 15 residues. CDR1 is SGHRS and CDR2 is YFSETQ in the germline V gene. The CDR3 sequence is CASSYGHLALSEQFF. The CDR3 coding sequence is TGCGCCAGCAGCTATGGACATCTCGCTCTTAGTGAGCAGTTCTTC.

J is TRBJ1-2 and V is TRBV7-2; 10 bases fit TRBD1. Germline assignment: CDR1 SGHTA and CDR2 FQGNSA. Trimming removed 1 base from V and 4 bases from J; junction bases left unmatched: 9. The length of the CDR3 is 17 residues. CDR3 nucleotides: TGTGCCAGCAGCTTAGGCCGTGAGACAGGGGGCGCCTATGGCTACACCTTC. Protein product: CASSLGRETGGAYGYTF.

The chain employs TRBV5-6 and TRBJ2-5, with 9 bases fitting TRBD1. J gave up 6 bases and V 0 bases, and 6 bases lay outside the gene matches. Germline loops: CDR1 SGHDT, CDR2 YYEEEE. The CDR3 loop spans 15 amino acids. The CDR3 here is CASSLAGQGSKTQYF. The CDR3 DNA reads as TGTGCCAGCAGCTTGGCGGGACAGGGTAGTAAGACCCAGTACTTC.

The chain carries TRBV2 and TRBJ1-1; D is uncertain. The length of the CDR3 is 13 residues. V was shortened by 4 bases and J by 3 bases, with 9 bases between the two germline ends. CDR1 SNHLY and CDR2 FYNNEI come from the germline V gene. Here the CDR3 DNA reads TGTGCCAGCAGTGGCCCCGGGGACACTGAAGCTTTCTTT. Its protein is CASSGPGDTEAFF.

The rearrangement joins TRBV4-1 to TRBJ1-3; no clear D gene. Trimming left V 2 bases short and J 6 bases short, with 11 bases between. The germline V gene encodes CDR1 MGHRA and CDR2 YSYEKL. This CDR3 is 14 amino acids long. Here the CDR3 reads CASSQLGSQNTIYF. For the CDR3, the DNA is TGCGCCAGCAGCCAACTCGGGTCCCAAAACACCATATATTTT.

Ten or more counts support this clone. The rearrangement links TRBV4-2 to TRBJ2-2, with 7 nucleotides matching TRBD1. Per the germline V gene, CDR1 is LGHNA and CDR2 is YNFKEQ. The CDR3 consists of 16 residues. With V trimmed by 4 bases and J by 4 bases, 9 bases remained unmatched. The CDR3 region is CASSPPSDRATGELFF. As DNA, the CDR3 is TGTGCCAGCAGCCCACCCTCAGACAGGGCCACCGGGGAGCTGTTTTTT.